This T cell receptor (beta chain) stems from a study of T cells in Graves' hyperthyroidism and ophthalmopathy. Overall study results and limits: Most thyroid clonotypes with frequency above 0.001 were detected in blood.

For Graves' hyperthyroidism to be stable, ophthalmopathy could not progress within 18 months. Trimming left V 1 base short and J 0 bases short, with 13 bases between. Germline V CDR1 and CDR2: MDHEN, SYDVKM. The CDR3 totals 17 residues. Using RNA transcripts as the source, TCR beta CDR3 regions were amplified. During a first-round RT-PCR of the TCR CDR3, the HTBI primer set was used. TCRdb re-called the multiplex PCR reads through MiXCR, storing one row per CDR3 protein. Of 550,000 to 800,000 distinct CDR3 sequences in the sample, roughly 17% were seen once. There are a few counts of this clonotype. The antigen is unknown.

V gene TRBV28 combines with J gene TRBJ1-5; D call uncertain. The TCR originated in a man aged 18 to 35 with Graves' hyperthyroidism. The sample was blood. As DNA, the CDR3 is TGTGCCAGCAGTTTATCCCGTTTGGGTCGTAGCAATCAGCCCCAGCATTTT. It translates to CASSLSRLGRSNQPQHF.